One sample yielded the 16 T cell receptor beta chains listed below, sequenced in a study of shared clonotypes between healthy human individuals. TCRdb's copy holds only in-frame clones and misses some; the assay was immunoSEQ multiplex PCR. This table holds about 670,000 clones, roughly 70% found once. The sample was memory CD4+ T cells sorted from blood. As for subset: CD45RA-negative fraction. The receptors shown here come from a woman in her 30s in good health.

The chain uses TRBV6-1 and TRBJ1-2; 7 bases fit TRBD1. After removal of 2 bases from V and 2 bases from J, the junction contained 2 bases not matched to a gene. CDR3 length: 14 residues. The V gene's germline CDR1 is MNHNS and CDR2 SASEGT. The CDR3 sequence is CASSERGQNYGYTF. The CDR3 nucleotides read TGTGCCAGCAGTGAAAGGGGGCAGAACTATGGCTACACCTTC.

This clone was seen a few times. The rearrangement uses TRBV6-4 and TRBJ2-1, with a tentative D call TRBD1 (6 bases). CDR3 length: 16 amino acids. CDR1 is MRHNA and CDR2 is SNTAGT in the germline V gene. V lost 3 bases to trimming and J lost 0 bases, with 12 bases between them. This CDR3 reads CASSEQGLSSYNEQFF. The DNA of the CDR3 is TGTGCCAGCAGTGAACAGGGTTTGAGCTCCTACAATGAGCAGTTCTTC.

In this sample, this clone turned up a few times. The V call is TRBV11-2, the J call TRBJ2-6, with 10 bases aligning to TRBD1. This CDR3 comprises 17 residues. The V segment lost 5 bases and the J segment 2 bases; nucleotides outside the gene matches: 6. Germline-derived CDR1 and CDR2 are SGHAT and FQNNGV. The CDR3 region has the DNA TGTGCCAGCAGCGGGACAGGGGCGTTGCCTGGGGCCAACGTCCTGACTTTC. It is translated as CASSGTGALPGANVLTF.

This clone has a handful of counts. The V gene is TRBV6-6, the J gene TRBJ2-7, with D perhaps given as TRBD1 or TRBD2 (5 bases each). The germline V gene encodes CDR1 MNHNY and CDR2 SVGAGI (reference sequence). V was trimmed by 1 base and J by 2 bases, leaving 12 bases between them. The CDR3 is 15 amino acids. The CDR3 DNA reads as TGTGCCAGCAGTTACTGGGGACCCAGGGCCTACGAGCAGTACTTC. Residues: CASSYWGPRAYEQYF.

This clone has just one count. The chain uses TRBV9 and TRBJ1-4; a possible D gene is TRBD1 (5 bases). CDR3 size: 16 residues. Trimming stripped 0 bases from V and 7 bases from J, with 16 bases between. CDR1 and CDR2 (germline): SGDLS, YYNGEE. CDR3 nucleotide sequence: TGTGCCAGCAGCGTAGATCCAGGGCGGTCTGGTGAAAAACTGTTTTTT. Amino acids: CASSVDPGRSGEKLFF. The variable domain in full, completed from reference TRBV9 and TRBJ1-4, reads DSGVTQTPKHLITATGQRVTLRCSPRSGDLSVYWYQQSLDQGLQFLIQYYNGEERAKGNILERFSAQQFPDLHSELNLSSLELGDSALYFCASSVDPGRSGEKLFFGSGTQLSVL.

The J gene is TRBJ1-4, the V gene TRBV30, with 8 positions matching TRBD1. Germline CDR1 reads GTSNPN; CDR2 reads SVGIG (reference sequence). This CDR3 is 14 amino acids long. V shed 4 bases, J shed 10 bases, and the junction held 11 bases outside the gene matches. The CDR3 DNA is TGTGCCTGGATCCCCGGGACAGGCGCCGGAAAACTGTTTTTT. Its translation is CAWIPGTGAGKLFF.

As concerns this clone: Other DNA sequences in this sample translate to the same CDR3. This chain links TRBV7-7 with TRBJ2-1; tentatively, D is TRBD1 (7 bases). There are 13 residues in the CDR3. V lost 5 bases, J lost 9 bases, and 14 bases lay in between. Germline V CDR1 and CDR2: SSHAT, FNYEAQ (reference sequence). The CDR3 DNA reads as TGTGCCAGCAGCCCTCGACAGGGAGGTGAGCAGTTCTTC. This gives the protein CASSPRQGGEQFF.

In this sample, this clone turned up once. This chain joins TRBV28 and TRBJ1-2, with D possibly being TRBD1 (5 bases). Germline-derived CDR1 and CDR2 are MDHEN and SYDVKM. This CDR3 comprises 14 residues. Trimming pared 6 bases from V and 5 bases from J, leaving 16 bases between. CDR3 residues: CASRPQQAPYGYTF. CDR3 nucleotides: TGTGCCAGCAGACCGCAACAGGCTCCTTATGGCTACACCTTC.

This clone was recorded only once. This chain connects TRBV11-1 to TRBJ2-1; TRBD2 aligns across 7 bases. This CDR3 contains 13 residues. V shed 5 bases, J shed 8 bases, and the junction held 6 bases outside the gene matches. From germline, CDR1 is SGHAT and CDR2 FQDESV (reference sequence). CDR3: CASSLGTTDEQFF. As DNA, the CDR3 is TGTGCCAGCAGCCTAGGGACTACCGATGAGCAGTTCTTC.

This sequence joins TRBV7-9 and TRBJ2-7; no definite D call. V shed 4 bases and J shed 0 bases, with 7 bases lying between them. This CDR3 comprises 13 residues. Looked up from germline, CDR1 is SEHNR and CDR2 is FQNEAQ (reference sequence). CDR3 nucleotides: TGTGCCAGCAGCTGGAGCGACTCCTACGAGCAGTACTTC. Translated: CASSWSDSYEQYF.

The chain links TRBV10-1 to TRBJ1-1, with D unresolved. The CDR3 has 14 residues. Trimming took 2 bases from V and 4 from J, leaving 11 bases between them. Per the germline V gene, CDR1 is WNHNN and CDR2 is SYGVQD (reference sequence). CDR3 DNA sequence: TGCGCCAGCAGTGAGGAGGTCCCCTCCACTGAAGCTTTCTTT. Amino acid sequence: CASSEEVPSTEAFF.

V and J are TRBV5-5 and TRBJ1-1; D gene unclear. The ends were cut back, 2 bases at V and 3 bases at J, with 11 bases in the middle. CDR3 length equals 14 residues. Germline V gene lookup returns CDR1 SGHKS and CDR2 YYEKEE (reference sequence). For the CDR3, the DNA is TGTGCCAGCAGCTTCGTGGTCCTGGACACTGAAGCTTTCTTT. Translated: CASSFVVLDTEAFF.

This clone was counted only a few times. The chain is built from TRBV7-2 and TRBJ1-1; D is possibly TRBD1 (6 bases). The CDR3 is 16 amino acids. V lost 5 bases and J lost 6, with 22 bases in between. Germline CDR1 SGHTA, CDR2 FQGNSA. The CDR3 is CASSRQTGLAFSEAFF. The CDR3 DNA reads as TGTGCCAGCAGCCGTCAAACAGGGCTCGCGTTCTCTGAAGCTTTCTTT.

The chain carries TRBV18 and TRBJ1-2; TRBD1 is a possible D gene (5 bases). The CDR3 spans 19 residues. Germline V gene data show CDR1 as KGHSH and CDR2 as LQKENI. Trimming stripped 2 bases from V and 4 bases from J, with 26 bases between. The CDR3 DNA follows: TGTGCCAGCTCACCATATCTTTCACTGCGGCAGGGCAAGATCTATGGCTACACCTTC. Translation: CASSPYLSLRQGKIYGYTF. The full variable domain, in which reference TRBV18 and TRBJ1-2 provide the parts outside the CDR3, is NAGVMQNPRHLVRRRGQEARLRCSPMKGHSHVYWYRQLPEEGLKFMVYLQKENIIDESGMPKERFSAEFPKEGPSILRIQQVVRGDSAAYFCASSPYLSLRQGKIYGYTFGSGTRLTVV.

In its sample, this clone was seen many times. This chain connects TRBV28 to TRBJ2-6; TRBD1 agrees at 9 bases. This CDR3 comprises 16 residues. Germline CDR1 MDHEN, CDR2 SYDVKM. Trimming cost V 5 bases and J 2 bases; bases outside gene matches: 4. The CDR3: CASSPGTGTGANVLTF. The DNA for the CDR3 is TGTGCCAGCAGTCCAGGGACAGGGACTGGGGCCAACGTCCTGACTTTC. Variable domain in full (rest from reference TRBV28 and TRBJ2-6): DVKVTQSSRYLVKRTGEKVFLECVQDMDHENMFWYRQDPGLGLRLIYFSYDVKMKEKGDIPEGYSVSREKKERFSLILESASTNQTSMYLCASSPGTGTGANVLTFGAGSRLTVL.

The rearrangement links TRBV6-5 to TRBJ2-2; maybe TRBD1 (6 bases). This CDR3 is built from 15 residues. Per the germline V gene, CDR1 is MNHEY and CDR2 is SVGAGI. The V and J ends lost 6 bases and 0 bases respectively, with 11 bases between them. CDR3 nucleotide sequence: TGTGCCAGCAGGGCACAGGGTTCGAACACCGGGGAGCTGTTTTTT. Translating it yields CASRAQGSNTGELFF.